The following is a TCR beta chain sequence with its context. Original methodology: Junction-only sequences without quality scores came from ImmunoSEQ, so filtering differed. Measured with immunoSEQ multiplex PCR; TCRdb has only the in-frame clones, and not every one. The V and J calls and clone size come from that table; D and trimming were worked out from the DNA. The data show 450,000 to 650,000 clones, around 77% seen once. This specimen belongs to a study of shared clonotypes between healthy human individuals. CDR3 length: 14 residues. Germline CDR1 reads SGHTA; CDR2 reads FQGNSA. Trimming removed 4 bases from V and 1 base from J, with 10 bases in between.

Sequencing input: PBMCs. The receptor's source is a woman between 35 and 50 years old in good health. Some clones in this sample may be carry-over from other donors' samples. This sequence joins TRBV7-2 and TRBJ1-1; D possibly corresponds to TRBD1 (5 bases). The CDR3 DNA is TGTGCCAGCAGCTCCCGACAGCCGAACACTGAAGCTTTCTTT. Protein sequence: CASSSRQPNTEAFF.